This TCR beta chain was sequenced during a study of blood T cell repertoires in COVID-19. The germline CDR1 and CDR2 sequences are SGHRS and YFSETQ. This CDR3 is 14 amino acids long. The V end was cut by 2 bases, the J end by 7 bases, with 13 bases between. Under the authors' procedure: By means of reference gene primer amplification, nucleated cell counts were estimated. The repertoire was sequenced with immunoSEQ multiplex PCR; TCRdb's copy has only in-frame clones and lacks some. V, J and clone size were drawn from that table, and D and trimming were deduced from the DNA. The repertoire consists of 220,000 or so clones, with roughly 80% occurring once and the leading ten covering approximately 1.2%. In its sample, this clone was seen a few times. Participants had their cohort set by participant-reported clinical history.

The chain has TRBV5-1 and TRBJ2-1; D might be TRBD1 (6 bases). The sequencing input was PBMCs or T cells enriched from blood (not recorded which). The origin of this receptor is a woman aged 40 to 50 with acute COVID-19. CDR3 in DNA: TGCGCCAGCAGCTTAACAACCCAGGGGAATGAGCAGTTCTTC. Translated, it gives CASSLTTQGNEQFF.